A selection of T cell receptor beta chains follows, all from one sample in a study of blood T cell repertoires in COVID-19. Produced via immunoSEQ multiplex PCR; TCRdb's table is partial and in-frame only. The table includes 100,000 to 150,000 clones, roughly four fifths detected once. Sequenced input: peripheral blood. The receptors come from an older woman with acute or convalescent COVID-19. Both conserved end residues are part of each CDR3. The D gene is left open where the match is weak. Expanded clones are given a class, and other clones once, few, many or no size at all.

v_gene	d_gene	len	abundance	j_gene	CDR3nt	CDR3aa
TRBV20-1	TRBD2	14	NA	TRBJ2-3	TGCAGTGCTAGTAACGCGGGGGGCCCGGATACGCAGTATTTT	CSASNAGGPDTQYF
TRBV7-9	TRBD1	15	NA	TRBJ1-4	TGTGCCAGCAGCGATCCGGGACAGGAGGACGAAAAACTGTTTTTT	CASSDPGQEDEKLFF
TRBV6-5	NA	12	NA	TRBJ1-6	TGTGCCAGCAGTTACCCCCAGGGTCCCCTCCACTTT	CASSYPQGPLHF
TRBV29-1	NA	13	NA	TRBJ1-4	TGCAGCGTTGGGCAGACAACTAATGAAAAACTGTTTTTT	CSVGQTTNEKLFF
TRBV24-1	TRBD2	16	once	TRBJ2-5	TGTGCCACCAGTGATTCGGCGGGGGGGCCTCGAGAGACCCAGTACTTC	CATSDSAGGPRETQYF
TRBV5-1	TRBD1	14	NA	TRBJ2-7	TGCGCCAGCAGCTCCAGGGGACAGGGAGGAGAGCAGTACTTC	CASSSRGQGGEQYF
TRBV30	NA	13	NA	TRBJ2-5	TGTGCCTGGAGTGTACTCAATCAAGAGACCCAGTACTTC	CAWSVLNQETQYF
TRBV3-1/TRBV3-2	TRBD1	14	few	TRBJ1-1	TGTGCCAGCAGCCCCTCGACAGGGGGCTCTGAAGCTTTCTTT	CASSPSTGGSEAFF
TRBV10-3	TRBD1	15	few	TRBJ2-7	TGTGCCATCAGTGACCGGGACAGGGGGGGGTACGAGCAGTACTTC	CAISDRDRGGYEQYF
TRBV2	TRBD1	17	NA	TRBJ1-3	TGTGCCAGCAGTGCCCGACAGGGCCGGGCCTCTGGAAACACCATATATTTT	CASSARQGRASGNTIYF
TRBV7-8	NA	18	NA	TRBJ1-6	TGTGCCAGCAGCTTAGTCGGGAGGGGCTGGAGTCGTAATTCACCCCTCCACTTT	CASSLVGRGWSRNSPLHF
TRBV5-1	TRBD1	16	once	TRBJ1-1	TGCGCCAGCAGGTCCGGGACAGGGGCTCTGAACACTGAAGCTTTCTTT	CASRSGTGALNTEAFF
TRBV7-9	TRBD1	14	few	TRBJ1-1	TGTGCCAGCAGCCCGACAGGGAGGAACACTGAAGCTTTCTTT	CASSPTGRNTEAFF
TRBV30	NA	13	NA	TRBJ1-5	TGTGCCTGGGTAGACGCCCGGGGAGGACCCCAGCATTTT	CAWVDARGGPQHF
TRBV28	NA	12	NA	TRBJ1-2	TGTGCCAGCACTGGACAGATCTATGGCTACACCTTC	CASTGQIYGYTF
TRBV5-1	NA	15	NA	TRBJ1-2	TGCGCCAGCAGCTTGCCGGAACAGGGAGCTTATGGCTACACCTTC	CASSLPEQGAYGYTF
TRBV2	NA	14	NA	TRBJ1-5	TGTGCCAGCAGTGAACGGGGTACCCGACGGCCCCAGCATTTT	CASSERGTRRPQHF
TRBV12-3/TRBV12-4	NA	13	NA	TRBJ1-5	TGTGCCACCGCCCCTACAGAGAATCAGCCCCAGCATTTT	CATAPTENQPQHF
TRBV27	TRBD1	13	NA	TRBJ1-1	TGTGCCAGCAGCGACAGGGGACACACTGAAGCTTTCTTT	CASSDRGHTEAFF
TRBV5-1	NA	15	NA	TRBJ1-5	TGCGCCAGCAGCTTAGGAGGGTCTCCCGGCCAGCCCCAGCATTTT	CASSLGGSPGQPQHF
TRBV6-5	TRBD1	15	NA	TRBJ2-3	TGTGCCAGCACTGGGAGACAGGGGGCCGCAGATACGCAGTATTTT	CASTGRQGAADTQYF
TRBV24-1	TRBD1	14	few	TRBJ1-1	TGTGCCACCAGTGAGACAGGGGGCAACACTGAAGCTTTCTTT	CATSETGGNTEAFF
TRBV7-8	NA	17	NA	TRBJ2-2	TGTGCCAGCAGCCCCCGTGGGGGCGGTTCGAACACCGGGGAGCTGTTTTTT	CASSPRGGGSNTGELFF
TRBV2	NA	12	NA	TRBJ2-7	TGTGCCAGCACTACAGACGCCTTGGAGCAGTACTTC	CASTTDALEQYF
TRBV24-1	TRBD1	15	NA	TRBJ1-5	TGTGCCACCAGTGACCCTGGGACAGCTAATCAGCCCCAGCATTTT	CATSDPGTANQPQHF
TRBV7-9	NA	13	NA	TRBJ1-1	TGTGCCAGCAGCCTGCTGACGGGAAGTGAAGCTTTCTTT	CASSLLTGSEAFF
TRBV5-1	TRBD1	15	NA	TRBJ1-3	TGCGCCAGCAGCCTGACAGGGGGTTATTTGAACACCATATATTTT	CASSLTGGYLNTIYF
TRBV30	TRBD1	15	once	TRBJ1-4	TGTGCCTGGAGTATAGGGACAGGGGGTGTTGAAAAACTGTTTTTT	CAWSIGTGGVEKLFF
TRBV3-1/TRBV3-2	NA	12	few	TRBJ1-2	TGTGCCAGCAGCCTCGCTAACTATGGCTACACCTTC	CASSLANYGYTF
TRBV7-9	NA	14	few	TRBJ1-6	TGTGCCAGCAGCGTAACAACCGGAGGGTCACCCCTCCACTTT	CASSVTTGGSPLHF
TRBV6-4	TRBD2	14	few	TRBJ2-3	TGTGCCAGCAGTGCTAGCGGGGGGGCAGATACGCAGTATTTT	CASSASGGADTQYF
TRBV6-5	NA	15	NA	TRBJ1-2	TGTGCCAGCATCCCCCGAGCTCATGGTAACTATGGCTACACCTTC	CASIPRAHGNYGYTF
TRBV6-5	TRBD1	14	NA	TRBJ1-2	TGTGCCAGCAGTTCCGGACAGGGGGGACACGGCTACACCTTC	CASSSGQGGHGYTF
TRBV5-1	NA	14	NA	TRBJ1-2	TGCGCCAGCAGCTTGGATGCAGGAGGCTATGGCTACACCTTC	CASSLDAGGYGYTF
TRBV27	TRBD1	14	once	TRBJ1-2	TGTGCCAGCAGGGGGACAGGGGGCTCCCGTGGCTACACCTTC	CASRGTGGSRGYTF
TRBV7-2	NA	14	NA	TRBJ2-5	TGTGCCAGCAGTCAGCAGGGGGGCAGGGAGACCCAGTACTTC	CASSQQGGRETQYF
TRBV15	TRBD1	14	few	TRBJ1-5	TGTGCCACCAGCAGGGGACAGGGCTATCAGCCCCAGCATTTT	CATSRGQGYQPQHF
TRBV5-1	TRBD1	16	NA	TRBJ1-2	TGCGCCAGCAGCTTGGCCGCCGGACAGGGAGGGTATGGCTACACCTTC	CASSLAAGQGGYGYTF
TRBV10-1	TRBD1	17	NA	TRBJ1-5	TGCGCCAGCAGTGGTCACAGGGGGCTATATAGCAATCAGCCCCAGCATTTT	CASSGHRGLYSNQPQHF
TRBV25-1	NA	15	NA	TRBJ1-6	TGTGCCAGCAGTGAATTCAGGCAGATTAATTCACCCCTCCACTTT	CASSEFRQINSPLHF
TRBV19	NA	14	NA	TRBJ1-3	TGTGCCAGCCACCCGGGGGGAGGAAGAAACACCATATATTTT	CASHPGGGRNTIYF
TRBV5-4	TRBD2	20	NA	TRBJ2-6	TGTGCCAGCAGCTATAGACTAGCGGGGGGCAGCTCCCCTGGGGCCAACGTCCTGACTTTC	CASSYRLAGGSSPGANVLTF
TRBV4-2	NA	18	NA	TRBJ2-3	TGTGCCAGCAGCCAAGACCCCTCGGGGGATAAGGCGGCAGATACGCAGTATTTT	CASSQDPSGDKAADTQYF
TRBV3-1/TRBV3-2	NA	16	NA	TRBJ1-3	TGTGCCAGCAGCCAATCCCCGGGCAGGGCCGGAAACACCATATATTTT	CASSQSPGRAGNTIYF
TRBV3-1/TRBV3-2	NA	12	once	TRBJ1-1	TGTGCCAGCAGGGGGACGGGGGGTCAAGCTTTCTTT	CASRGTGGQAFF
TRBV18	TRBD1	14	NA	TRBJ1-5	TGTGCCAGCTCATTCGGACAGGGTGATCAGCCCCAGCATTTT	CASSFGQGDQPQHF
TRBV20-1	TRBD1	18	NA	TRBJ1-3	TGCAGTGCTAGTGGGATTGGCCCAGGACAGGGGGATTTCAACACCATATATTTT	CSASGIGPGQGDFNTIYF
TRBV10-3	TRBD1	14	NA	TRBJ2-2	TGTGCCACCCAGGGGGCGCAGGGCACCGGGGAGCTGTTTTTT	CATQGAQGTGELFF